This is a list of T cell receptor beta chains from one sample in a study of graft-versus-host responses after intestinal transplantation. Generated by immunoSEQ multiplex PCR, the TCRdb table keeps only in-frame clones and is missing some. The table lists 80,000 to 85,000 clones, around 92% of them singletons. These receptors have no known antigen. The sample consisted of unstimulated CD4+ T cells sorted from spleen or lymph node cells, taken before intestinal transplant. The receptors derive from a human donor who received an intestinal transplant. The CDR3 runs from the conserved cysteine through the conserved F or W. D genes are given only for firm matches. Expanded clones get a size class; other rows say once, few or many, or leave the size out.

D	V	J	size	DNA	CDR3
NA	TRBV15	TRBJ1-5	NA	TGTGCCACCAGCAGAGATTTCGCAGGGCGCGGGGGCAATCAGCCCCAGCATTTT	CATSRDFAGRGGNQPQHF
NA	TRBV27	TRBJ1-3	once	TGTGCCAGCAGTTTTAACTCTGGAAACACCATATATTTT	CASSFNSGNTIYF
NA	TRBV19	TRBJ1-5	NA	TGTGCCAGTAAGGGAGGTGTGTTAAGGGGCAATCAGCCCCAGCATTTT	CASKGGVLRGNQPQHF
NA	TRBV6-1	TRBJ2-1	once	TGTGCCAGCAGTGAACTCTGTGAGCAGTTCTTC	CASSELCEQFF
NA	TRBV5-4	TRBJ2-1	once	TGTGCCAGCAGTTACCAGGTTGATGAGCAGTTCTTC	CASSYQVDEQFF
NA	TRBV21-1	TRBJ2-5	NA	TGTGCCAGCCGATTGAGGGGGTACCAAGAGACCCAGTACTTC	CASRLRGYQETQYF
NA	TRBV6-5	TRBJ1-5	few	TGTGCCAGCACGGGAGGAAGCAATCAGCCCCAGCATTTT	CASTGGSNQPQHF
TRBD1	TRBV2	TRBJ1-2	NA	TGTGCCAGCAGGCCAGGACAGGGATCCTATGGCTACACCTTC	CASRPGQGSYGYTF
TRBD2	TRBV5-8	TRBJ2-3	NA	TGTGCCAGCAGCGCAGGGAGGGGCACCACAGATACGCAGTATTTT	CASSAGRGTTDTQYF
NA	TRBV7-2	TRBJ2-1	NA	TGTGCCAGCAGCCCAGACTACAATGAGCAGTTCTTC	CASSPDYNEQFF
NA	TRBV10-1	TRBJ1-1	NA	TGCGCCAGCAGTGAAATACAGGGCGGAACTGAAGCTTTCTTT	CASSEIQGGTEAFF
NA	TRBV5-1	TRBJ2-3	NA	TGCGCCAGCAGCTCAACAGGGAAGGGAACAGATACGCAGTATTTT	CASSSTGKGTDTQYF
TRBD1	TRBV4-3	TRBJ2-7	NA	TGCGCCAGCAGCCAAGTTGGGACAGGGGATGTGCAGTACTTC	CASSQVGTGDVQYF
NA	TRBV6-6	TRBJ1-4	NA	TGTGCCAGCAGTTACCCAAATGGCGGGGATGAAAAACTGTTTTTT	CASSYPNGGDEKLFF
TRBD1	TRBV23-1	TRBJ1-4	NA	TGCGCCAGCAGTCAAGAGACAGGGGGCTGTGAAAAACTGTTTTTT	CASSQETGGCEKLFF
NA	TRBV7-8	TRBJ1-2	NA	TGTGCCAGCAGCTTAGCAAGGGAGGGTGGCTATGGCTACACCTTC	CASSLAREGGYGYTF
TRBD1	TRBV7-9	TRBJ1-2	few	TGTGCCAGCAGCATCAACAGGGGGGGCATTGGCTACACCTTC	CASSINRGGIGYTF
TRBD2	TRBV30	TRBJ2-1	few	TGTGCCGGACTAGCGGGGGCCACGGCGCAGTTCTTC	CAGLAGATAQFF
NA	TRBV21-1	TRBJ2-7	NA	TGTGCCAGCAGGCAATTGAGGGCAGAAAGCTACGAGCAGTACTTC	CASRQLRAESYEQYF
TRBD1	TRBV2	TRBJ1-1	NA	TGTGCCAGCAGACCAACCCCTTGGGACAGGGCAATGAACACTGAAGCTTTCTTT	CASRPTPWDRAMNTEAFF
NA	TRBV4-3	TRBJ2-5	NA	TGCGCCAGCAGCCAACTAGGGACGGGGAGGGAGACCCAGTACTTC	CASSQLGTGRETQYF
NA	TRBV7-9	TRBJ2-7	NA	TGTGCCAGCTTGGTTGGGGCTGGGCCTTTACAAAGAGGAGAGCAGTACTTC	CASLVGAGPLQRGEQYF
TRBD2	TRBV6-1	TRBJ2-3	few	TGTGCCAGCAGTGGGAGCGGGGGGGGTACAGATACGCAGTATTTT	CASSGSGGGTDTQYF
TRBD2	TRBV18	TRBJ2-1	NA	TGTGCCAGCTCGGAAACCGGGACTATATCCGTTGAGCAGTTCTTC	CASSETGTISVEQFF